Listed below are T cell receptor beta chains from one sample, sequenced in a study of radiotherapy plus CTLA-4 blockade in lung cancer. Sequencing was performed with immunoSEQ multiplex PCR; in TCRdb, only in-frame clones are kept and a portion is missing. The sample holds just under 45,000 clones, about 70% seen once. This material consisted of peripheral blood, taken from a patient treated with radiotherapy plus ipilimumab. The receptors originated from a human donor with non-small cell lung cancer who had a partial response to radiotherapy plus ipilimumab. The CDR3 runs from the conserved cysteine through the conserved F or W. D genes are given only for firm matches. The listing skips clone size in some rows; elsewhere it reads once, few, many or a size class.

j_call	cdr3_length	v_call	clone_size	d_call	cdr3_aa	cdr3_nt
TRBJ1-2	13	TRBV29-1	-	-	CSVADRDKGGYTF	TGCAGCGTTGCCGACCGGGACAAAGGTGGCTACACCTTC
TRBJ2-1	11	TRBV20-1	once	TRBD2	CSAGGGYEQFF	TGCAGTGCTGGCGGGGGATATGAGCAGTTCTTC
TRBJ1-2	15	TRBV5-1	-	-	CASRSPEAGAHRYTF	TGCGCCAGCAGATCGCCCGAGGCGGGAGCGCACCGCTACACCTTC
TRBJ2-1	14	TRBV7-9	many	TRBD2	CASRQREGFDEQFF	TGTGCCAGCAGACAGCGGGAGGGCTTCGATGAGCAGTTCTTC
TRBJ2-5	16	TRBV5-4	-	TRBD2	CASSSGRAGGGETQYF	TGTGCCAGCAGCTCGGGCCGAGCGGGAGGAGGGGAGACCCAGTACTTC
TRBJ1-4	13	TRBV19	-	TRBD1	CASRDRGSEKLFF	TGTGCCAGTAGGGACAGGGGCTCCGAAAAACTGTTTTTT
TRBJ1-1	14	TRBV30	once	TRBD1	CAWRGDRGTTEAFF	TGTGCCTGGAGGGGAGACAGGGGTACCACTGAAGCTTTCTTT
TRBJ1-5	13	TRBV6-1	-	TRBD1	CASSQTGSQPQHF	TGTGCCAGCAGCCAGACAGGGAGTCAGCCCCAGCATTTT
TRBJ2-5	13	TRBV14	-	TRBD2	CASSNGGQETQYF	TGTGCCAGCAGCAACGGGGGGCAAGAGACCCAGTACTTC
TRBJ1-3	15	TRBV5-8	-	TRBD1	CASSLDGQGGNTIYF	TGTGCCAGCAGCTTGGACGGACAGGGGGGTAACACCATATATTTT
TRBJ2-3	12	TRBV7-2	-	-	CASSPVTDTQYF	TGTGCCAGCAGCCCGGTGACTGATACGCAGTATTTT
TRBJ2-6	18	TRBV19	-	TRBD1	CASTSDRVSYGGANVLTF	TGTGCCAGTACTTCCGACAGGGTCTCCTATGGTGGGGCCAACGTCCTGACTTTC
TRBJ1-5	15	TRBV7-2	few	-	CASSLILAVNQPQHF	TGTGCCAGCAGCTTAATCCTAGCCGTAAATCAGCCCCAGCATTTT
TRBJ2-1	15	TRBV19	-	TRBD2	CASRTSGDNYNEQFF	TGTGCCAGTAGGACTAGCGGGGACAATTACAATGAGCAGTTCTTC
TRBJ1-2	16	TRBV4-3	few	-	CASSQDPRAPNYGYTF	TGCGCCAGCAGCCAAGATCCCAGGGCCCCTAACTATGGCTACACCTTC
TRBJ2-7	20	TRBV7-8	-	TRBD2	CASSARLAGGTITSSYEQYF	TGTGCCAGCAGCGCCCGACTAGCGGGAGGCACTATTACGAGCTCCTACGAGCAGTACTTC
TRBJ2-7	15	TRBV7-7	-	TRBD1	CASSLEGQGMGEQYF	TGTGCTAGCAGCTTGGAGGGACAGGGGATGGGCGAGCAGTACTTC
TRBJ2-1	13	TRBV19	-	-	CASSKASGGEQFF	TGTGCCAGTAGTAAGGCCTCCGGGGGTGAGCAGTTCTTC
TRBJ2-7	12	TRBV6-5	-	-	CASRASDYEQYF	TGTGCCAGTCGGGCTAGCGACTACGAGCAGTACTTC
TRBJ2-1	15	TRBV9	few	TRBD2	CASSVGPGGYNEQFF	TGTGCCAGCAGCGTCGGGCCCGGGGGGTACAATGAGCAGTTCTTC
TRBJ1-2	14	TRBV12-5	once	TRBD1	CASGRDRDSYGYTF	TGTGCTAGTGGTCGGGACAGGGACTCCTATGGCTACACCTTC
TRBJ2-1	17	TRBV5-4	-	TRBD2	CASSLAITSGAYNEQFF	TGTGCCAGCAGCTTGGCTATCACTAGCGGAGCGTACAATGAGCAGTTCTTC
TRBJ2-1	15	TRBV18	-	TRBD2	CASSRSSGAYNEQFF	TGTGCCAGCTCAAGATCTAGCGGGGCCTACAATGAGCAGTTCTTC
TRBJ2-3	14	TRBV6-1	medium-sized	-	CASSEEVQRVTQYF	TGTGCCAGCAGTGAAGAGGTTCAGAGGGTTACGCAGTATTTT
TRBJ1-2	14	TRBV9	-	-	CASSVGVAIYGYTF	TGTGCCAGCAGCGTAGGGGTAGCAATATATGGCTACACCTTC
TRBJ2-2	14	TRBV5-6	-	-	CASSLGGGTGELFF	TGTGCCAGCAGCTTGGGAGGAGGCACCGGGGAGCTGTTTTTT
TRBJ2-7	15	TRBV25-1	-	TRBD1	CASSALGQGIYEQYF	TGTGCCAGCAGTGCCCTCGGACAGGGTATCTACGAGCAGTACTTC
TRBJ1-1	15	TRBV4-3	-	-	CASSQDVAGATEAFF	TGCGCCAGCAGCCAAGATGTGGCAGGGGCTACTGAAGCTTTCTTT
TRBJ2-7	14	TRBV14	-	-	CASSQANRVYEQYF	TGTGCCAGCAGCCAGGCGAACAGGGTCTACGAGCAGTACTTC
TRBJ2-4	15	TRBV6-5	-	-	CASTAGGAGKNIQYF	TGTGCCAGCACGGCAGGAGGGGCTGGCAAAAACATTCAGTACTTC